This TCR beta chain appears in the sequencing data of a study of technical replicates of blood from a few donors. Trimming cost V 0 bases and J 5 bases, with 6 bases left between them. CDR1 and CDR2 (germline): SGHRS, YFSETQ. The CDR3 spans 13 residues. Only in-frame clones appear in the TCRdb table, and some are missing; sequencing was by immunoSEQ multiplex PCR. The profile covers around 81,000 clones, with approximately 96% appearing a single time and about 0.36% taken by the ten largest. This clone was seen just once. Material: T cells isolated from PBMCs. The chain uses TRBV5-1 and TRBJ2-1, with a tentative D call TRBD1 (5 bases). The receptor was derived from a human donor in good health. Written as DNA, the CDR3 is TGCGCCAGCAGCTTGGACAGGAACAATGAGCAGTTCTTC. Protein product: CASSLDRNNEQFF.